The 17 T cell receptor beta chains listed next were all sequenced from one sample in a study of CD8+ T cells in alopecia areata. Treatment noted: oral pan-JAK inhibitor, 5-10 mg twice daily. The authors extracted RNA and reverse transcribed it into cDNA as the sequencing template. Produced via immunoSEQ multiplex PCR; TCRdb's table is partial and in-frame only. The data hold more than 85,000 clones, with 50% to 75% observed a single time. The sequences come from CD8+ T cells sorted from blood, collected at week 4, from a patient treated with tofacitinib. The receptors originated from a human donor with alopecia areata.

This clone was counted only a few times. This chain joins TRBV30 and TRBJ2-7; D remains unclear. Trimming shortened V by 1 base and J by 3 bases, and 10 bases separated the two germline ends. The V gene's germline CDR1 is GTSNPN and CDR2 SVGIG (reference sequence). This CDR3 region has 13 residues. The CDR3 region has the DNA TGTGCCTGGAGTGAGGATCGGGTCTACGAGCAGTACTTC. This gives the protein CAWSEDRVYEQYF.

There are a few counts of this clone. The chain has TRBV13 and TRBJ1-1, with D possibly matching TRBD1 (6 bases). Germline V gene lookup returns CDR1 PRHDT and CDR2 FYEKMQ (reference sequence). Deletions cut 7 bases from V and 3 bases from J, with 15 bases between. The CDR3 is 14 residues long. CDR3 coding DNA: TGTGCCAGCACCCGTGGGGGGGCGGACACTGAAGCTTTCTTT. Its translation is CASTRGGADTEAFF.

The rearrangement joins TRBV29-1 to TRBJ2-7, with 8 bases aligning to TRBD1. Germline loops: CDR1 SQVTM, CDR2 ANQGSEA. This CDR3 is 14 amino acids long. With 6 bases clipped from V and 2 bases from J, the junction kept 9 bases outside the gene matches. The CDR3 coding sequence is TGCAGCGTAGCAACCGGGACAGGTACCTACGAGCAGTACTTC. Translated: CSVATGTGTYEQYF.

V usage is TRBV19 and J usage is TRBJ2-2; D call uncertain. With 10 bases removed from V and 4 bases from J, the gap between germline ends came to 7 bases. The CDR3 runs 11 residues. The V gene's germline CDR1 is LNHDA and CDR2 SQIVND (reference sequence). The CDR3 coding sequence is TGTGCCACTAGGTTCACCGGGGAGCTGTTTTTT. It is translated as CATRFTGELFF.

CDR3 loop: CASSVTGTGGHGTEAFF. As DNA, the CDR3 is TGTGCCAGCAGCGTTACTGGGACAGGGGGCCATGGCACTGAAGCTTTCTTT. V gene TRBV9 combines with J gene TRBJ1-1; 12 nucleotides agree with TRBD1. The CDR3 spans 17 residues. Germline CDR1 is SGDLS and CDR2 is YYNGEE. V trimming: 2 bases; J trimming: 4 bases; junction bases outside the gene matches: 9.

V and J are TRBV9 and TRBJ2-1; tentatively, D is TRBD2 (6 bases). There are 16 residues in the CDR3. In germline, CDR1 is SGDLS, CDR2 YYNGEE. V was clipped by 1 base and J by 4 bases, with 15 bases between them. In DNA form, the CDR3 reads TGTGCCAGCAGCGTAAACGCCGGGACTCATTACAATGAGCAGTTCTTC. It encodes CASSVNAGTHYNEQFF.

V gene TRBV30 combines with J gene TRBJ1-2; D gene ambiguous. The CDR3 runs 15 residues. CDR1 is GTSNPN and CDR2 is SVGIG in the germline V gene (reference sequence). V lost 1 base and J 2 bases, leaving 14 bases between the germline ends. CDR3 in amino acids: CAWSDPRGGNYGYTF. The CDR3 DNA follows: TGTGCCTGGAGTGACCCCCGGGGAGGGAACTATGGCTACACCTTC.

This clone has a handful of counts. The rearrangement uses TRBV10-3 and TRBJ2-5, with 10 nucleotides matching TRBD1. With 10 bases clipped from V and 1 base from J, the junction kept 9 bases outside the gene matches. Germline V gives CDR1 ENHRY, CDR2 SYGVKD. CDR3 length equals 15 residues. CDR3 sequence (DNA): TGTGCCACGGCTCAGGACAGGGGGGCCCAAGAGACCCAGTACTTC. It codes for CATAQDRGAQETQYF.

The J gene is TRBJ2-5, the V gene TRBV29-1; D uncertain. This CDR3 is built from 12 residues. Germline assignment: CDR1 SQVTM and CDR2 ANQGSEA. V was pared by 1 base and J by 3 bases, with 6 bases between. CDR3 sequence reads: CSVEGLEETQYF. For the CDR3, the DNA is TGCAGCGTTGAAGGGTTGGAAGAGACCCAGTACTTC.

This clone has more than one count but fewer than ten. The V gene is TRBV6-5, the J gene TRBJ2-3; 10 nucleotides match TRBD2. Per germline, CDR1 MNHEY and CDR2 SVGAGI. Trimming removed 4 bases from V and 2 bases from J; junction bases left unmatched: 6. The CDR3 spans 16 residues. CDR3 coding DNA: TGTGCCAGCAGTTCCGAGCGGGGGGGATCCACAGATACGCAGTATTTT. Its translation: CASSSERGGSTDTQYF.

The V gene is TRBV27, the J gene TRBJ2-7; possible D gene TRBD1, 6 bases. Germline values: CDR1 MNHEY, CDR2 SMNVEV (reference sequence). The germline V and J ends were trimmed by 9 bases and 3 bases, with 21 bases remaining between them. This CDR3 region has 15 residues. The CDR3 bases are TGTGCCAGTTACGCTGGGGGCGCCCCCCTCTACGAGCAGTACTTC. Protein: CASYAGGAPLYEQYF.

V usage is TRBV13 and J usage is TRBJ1-4, with unresolved D. The CDR3 loop spans 15 amino acids. Germline V gene data show CDR1 as PRHDT and CDR2 as FYEKMQ (reference sequence). Trimming cost V 0 bases and J 4 bases, with 9 bases left between them. CDR3: CASSLGGWHNEKLFF. The CDR3 DNA sequence: TGTGCCAGCAGCTTAGGAGGGTGGCATAATGAAAAACTGTTTTTT.

As concerns this clone: The sample holds other DNA sequences that translate to the same CDR3. The CDR3 sequence: CASSLSGGNTEAFF. CDR3 bases: TGTGCCAGCAGTTTATCGGGGGGGAACACTGAAGCTTTCTTT. The chain uses TRBV27 and TRBJ1-1; weak D call: TRBD1 (5 bases). The CDR3 loop spans 14 amino acids. Germline V CDR1 and CDR2: MNHEY, SMNVEV (reference sequence). Trimming cost V 0 bases and J 1 base, with 6 bases left between them.

The rearrangement links TRBV27 to TRBJ1-5; D possibly corresponds to TRBD1 (6 bases). CDR3 length equals 16 residues. V gave up 3 bases and J gave up 0 bases, with 12 bases separating them. Germline V gives CDR1 MNHEY, CDR2 SMNVEV (reference sequence). In DNA form, the CDR3 reads TGTGCCAGCAGTTTCGTGGGGGCAGGTAGCAATCAGCCCCAGCATTTT. It yields the protein CASSFVGAGSNQPQHF.

This rearrangement joins TRBV11-1 to TRBJ2-1; 7 bases match TRBD2. Per the germline V gene, CDR1 is SGHAT and CDR2 is FQDESV (reference sequence). Unmatched junction bases numbered 10, after V lost 0 bases and J lost 2 bases. This CDR3 is 18 amino acids long. CDR3 nucleotides: TGTGCCAGCAGCTTAGCGCTTGGAATTAGCGGGCCCTACAATGAGCAGTTCTTC. Amino acids: CASSLALGISGPYNEQFF.

The chain couples TRBV28 to TRBJ2-3, with D tentatively TRBD1 or TRBD2 (6 bases each). Trimming cost V 6 bases and J 4 bases, with 14 bases left between them. CDR1 is MDHEN, CDR2 SYDVKM, per germline. The CDR3 contains 14 residues. CDR3 region: CASRKTGGADTQYF. CDR3 in DNA: TGTGCCAGCAGGAAGACAGGAGGGGCAGATACGCAGTATTTT.

The chain combines TRBV7-9 with TRBJ1-1; D is possibly TRBD1 (5 bases). The CDR3 sequence is 15 residues long. Trimming cost V 6 bases and J 3 bases, with 17 bases left between them. The germline V gene has CDR1 SEHNR and CDR2 FQNEAQ (reference sequence). The CDR3 coding sequence is TGTGCCAGCAGTATTGTAAGGGGCCTGGACACTGAAGCTTTCTTT. Its translation: CASSIVRGLDTEAFF.